What follows is one TCR beta chain and its context. Its antigen is not known. V shed 4 bases and J 4 bases; nucleotides not matched to a gene: 11. The length of the CDR3 is 16 residues. The germline CDR1 and CDR2 sequences are SGHTA and FQGNSA. This record belongs to a study of CD8+ T cells in alopecia areata. Findings and limits, study-wide: Sequences from scalp samples also cover resident alphabeta T cells of normal skin. Across lesional scalp, and particularly alopecia totalis/universalis, clonality surpassed that of normal scalp. Against the mouse data, patients shared TCRs less clearly, possibly for HLA reasons.

The authors extracted RNA and reverse transcribed it into cDNA as the sequencing template. Sequencing was performed with immunoSEQ multiplex PCR; in TCRdb, only in-frame clones are kept and a portion is missing. Counted here are some 150,000 clones, around 50% occurring once; the ten biggest clones make up 15% to 20%. From alopecia areata patients, lesional scalp punch biopsies and peripheral blood were collected. The chain links TRBV7-2 to TRBJ1-1; 8 positions match TRBD1. This TCR derives from a human donor with alopecia areata. Sequencing used CD8+ T cells sorted from blood, obtained at week 0. For the CDR3, the DNA is TGTGCCAGCAGCTCGGGACAGGCCCTTGGGGGCACTGAAGCTTTCTTT. It is translated as CASSSGQALGGTEAFF.